Detailed here is one T cell receptor (beta chain). In germline, CDR1 is ENHRY, CDR2 SYGVKD. V lost 0 bases and J lost 4, with 10 bases in between. The length of the CDR3 is 15 residues. These data are taken from a study of control samples from healthy donors and cancer patients. Repertoires were generated with immunoSEQ multiplex PCR, while TCRdb's copy carries only in-frame clones and drops some. The top ten clones hold approximately 16% of a sample with 65,000 to 100,000 clones, 91% of them seen once. This chain joins TRBV10-3 and TRBJ1-5; D gene uncertain. The sequencing sample was made of blood. This TCR was sampled from a man aged 50-60 years in good health. The CDR3: CAISESGGENQPQHF. The CDR3 coding sequence is TGTGCCATCAGTGAGTCGGGCGGGGAAAATCAGCCCCAGCATTTT.